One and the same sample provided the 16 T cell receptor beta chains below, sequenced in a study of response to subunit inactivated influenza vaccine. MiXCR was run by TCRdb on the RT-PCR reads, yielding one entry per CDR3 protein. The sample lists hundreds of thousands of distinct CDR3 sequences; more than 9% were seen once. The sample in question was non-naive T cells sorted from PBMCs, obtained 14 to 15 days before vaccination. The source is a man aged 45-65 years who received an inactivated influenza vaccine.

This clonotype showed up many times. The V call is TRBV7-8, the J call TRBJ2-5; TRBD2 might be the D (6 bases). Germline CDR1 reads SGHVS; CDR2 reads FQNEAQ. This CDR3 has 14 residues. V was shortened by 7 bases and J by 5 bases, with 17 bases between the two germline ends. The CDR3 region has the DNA TGTGCCAGCACCATGGGGGGTAGCGTCGAGACCCAGTACTTC. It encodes CASTMGGSVETQYF. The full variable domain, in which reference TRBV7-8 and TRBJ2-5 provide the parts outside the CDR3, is GAGVSQSPRYKVAKRGQDVALRCDPISGHVSLFWYQQALGQGPEFLTYFQNEAQLDKSGLPSDRFFAERPEGSVSTLKIQRTQQEDSAVYLCASTMGGSVETQYFGPGTRLLVL.

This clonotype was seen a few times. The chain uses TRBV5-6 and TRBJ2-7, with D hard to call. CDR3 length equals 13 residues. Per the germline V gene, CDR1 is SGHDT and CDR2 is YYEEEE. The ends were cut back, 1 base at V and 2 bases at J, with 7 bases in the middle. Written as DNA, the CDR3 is TGTGCCAGCAGCTTGTCGGTTGCCTACGAGCAGTACTTC. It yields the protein CASSLSVAYEQYF.

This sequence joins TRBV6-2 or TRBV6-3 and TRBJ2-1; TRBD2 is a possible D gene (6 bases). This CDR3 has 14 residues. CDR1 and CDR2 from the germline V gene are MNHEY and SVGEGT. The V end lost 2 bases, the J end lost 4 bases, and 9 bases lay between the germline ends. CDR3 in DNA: TGTGCCAGCAGTTACATTGGGAGGTACAATGAGCAGTTCTTC. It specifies CASSYIGRYNEQFF.

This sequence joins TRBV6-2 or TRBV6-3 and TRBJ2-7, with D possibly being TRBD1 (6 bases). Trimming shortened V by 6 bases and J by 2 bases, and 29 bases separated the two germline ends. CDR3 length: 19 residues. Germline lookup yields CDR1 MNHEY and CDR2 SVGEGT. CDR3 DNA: TGTGCCAGCAGGCACCGAACAGGGCTGAGGGCTAGCTCCCCCTACGAGCAGTACTTC. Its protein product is CASRHRTGLRASSPYEQYF.

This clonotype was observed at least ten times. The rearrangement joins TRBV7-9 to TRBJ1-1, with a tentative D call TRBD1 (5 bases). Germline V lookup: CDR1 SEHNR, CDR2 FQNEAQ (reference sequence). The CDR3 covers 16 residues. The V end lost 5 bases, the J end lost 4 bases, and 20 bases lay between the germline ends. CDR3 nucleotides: TGTGCCAGCAGCCCAGAAGTCCTCAGTCAGGGCACTGAAGCTTTCTTT. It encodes CASSPEVLSQGTEAFF.

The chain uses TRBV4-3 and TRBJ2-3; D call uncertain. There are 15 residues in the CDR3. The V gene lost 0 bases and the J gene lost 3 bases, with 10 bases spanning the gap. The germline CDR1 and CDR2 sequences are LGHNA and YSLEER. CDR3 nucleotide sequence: TGCGCCAGCAGCCAAGACTTCCTTGAGACAGATACGCAGTATTTT. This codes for CASSQDFLETDTQYF.

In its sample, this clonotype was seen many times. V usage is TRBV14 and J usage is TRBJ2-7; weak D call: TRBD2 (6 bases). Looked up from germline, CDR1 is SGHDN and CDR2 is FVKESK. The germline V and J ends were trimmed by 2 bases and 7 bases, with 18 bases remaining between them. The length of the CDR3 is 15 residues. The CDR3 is CASSQLGGGTREQYF. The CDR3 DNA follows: TGTGCCAGCAGCCAACTTGGTGGGGGGACGCGGGAGCAGTACTTC.

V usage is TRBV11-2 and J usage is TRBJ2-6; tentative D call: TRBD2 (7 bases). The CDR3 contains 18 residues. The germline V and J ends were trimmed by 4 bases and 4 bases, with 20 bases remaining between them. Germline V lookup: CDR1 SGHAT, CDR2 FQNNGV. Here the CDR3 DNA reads TGTGCCAGCAGCTCTAAGTTGGCGGGGGCATCGGGGGCCAACGTCCTGACTTTC. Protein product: CASSSKLAGASGANVLTF.

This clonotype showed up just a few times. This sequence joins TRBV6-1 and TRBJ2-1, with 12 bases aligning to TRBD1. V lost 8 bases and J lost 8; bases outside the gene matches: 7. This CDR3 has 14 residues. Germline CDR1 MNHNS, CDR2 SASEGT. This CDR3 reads CASRGQGASHEQFF. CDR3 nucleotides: TGTGCCAGCCGGGGACAGGGGGCATCCCATGAGCAGTTCTTC.

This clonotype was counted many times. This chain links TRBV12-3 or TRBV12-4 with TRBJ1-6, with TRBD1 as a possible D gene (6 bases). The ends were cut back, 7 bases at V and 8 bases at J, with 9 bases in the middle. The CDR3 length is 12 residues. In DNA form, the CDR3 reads TGTGCCAGCACGGACAGATATTCACCCCTCCACTTT. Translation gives CASTDRYSPLHF.

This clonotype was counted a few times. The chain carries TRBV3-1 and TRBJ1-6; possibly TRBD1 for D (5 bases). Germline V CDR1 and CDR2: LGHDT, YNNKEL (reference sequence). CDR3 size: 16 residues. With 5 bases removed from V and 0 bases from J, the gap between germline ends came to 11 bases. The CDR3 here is CASSAGRSSYNSPLHF. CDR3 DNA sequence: TGTGCCAGCAGCGCAGGGAGGAGCTCCTATAATTCACCCCTCCACTTT.

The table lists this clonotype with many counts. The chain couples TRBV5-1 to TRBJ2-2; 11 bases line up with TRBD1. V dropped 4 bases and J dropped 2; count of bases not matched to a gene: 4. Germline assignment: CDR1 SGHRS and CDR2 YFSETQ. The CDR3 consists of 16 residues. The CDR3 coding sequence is TGCGCCAGCAGCCTTCGGACAGGGGGCAACACCGGGGAGCTGTTTTTT. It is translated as CASSLRTGGNTGELFF.

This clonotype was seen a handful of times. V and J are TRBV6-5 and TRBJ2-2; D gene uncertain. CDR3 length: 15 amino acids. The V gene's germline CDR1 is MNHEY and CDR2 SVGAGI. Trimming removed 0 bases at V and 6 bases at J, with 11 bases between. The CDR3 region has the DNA TGTGCCAGCAGTTACTCGGACGGCTCTGCCGGGGAGCTGTTTTTT. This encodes CASSYSDGSAGELFF.

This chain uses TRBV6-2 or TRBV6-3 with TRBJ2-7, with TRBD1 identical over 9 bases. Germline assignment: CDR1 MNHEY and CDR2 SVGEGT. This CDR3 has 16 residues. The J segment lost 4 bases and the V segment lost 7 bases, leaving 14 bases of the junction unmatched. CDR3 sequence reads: CASTSFYGTGSYEQYF. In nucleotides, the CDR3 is TGTGCCAGCACCTCTTTCTACGGGACAGGGTCGTACGAGCAGTACTTC.

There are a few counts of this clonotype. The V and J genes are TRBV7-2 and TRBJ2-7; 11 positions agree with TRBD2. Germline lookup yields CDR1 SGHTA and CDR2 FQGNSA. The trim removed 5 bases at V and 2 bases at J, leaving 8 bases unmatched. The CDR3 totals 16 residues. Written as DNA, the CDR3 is TGTGCCAGCAGCCCGGTGGGACTAGCGGATACCTACGAGCAGTACTTC. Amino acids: CASSPVGLADTYEQYF.

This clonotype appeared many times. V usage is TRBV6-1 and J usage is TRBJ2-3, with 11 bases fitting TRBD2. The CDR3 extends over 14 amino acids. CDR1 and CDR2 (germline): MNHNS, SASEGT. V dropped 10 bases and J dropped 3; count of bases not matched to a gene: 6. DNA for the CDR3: TGTGCCACCACACTAGCGGGAGTGACAGATACGCAGTATTTT. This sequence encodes CATTLAGVTDTQYF.